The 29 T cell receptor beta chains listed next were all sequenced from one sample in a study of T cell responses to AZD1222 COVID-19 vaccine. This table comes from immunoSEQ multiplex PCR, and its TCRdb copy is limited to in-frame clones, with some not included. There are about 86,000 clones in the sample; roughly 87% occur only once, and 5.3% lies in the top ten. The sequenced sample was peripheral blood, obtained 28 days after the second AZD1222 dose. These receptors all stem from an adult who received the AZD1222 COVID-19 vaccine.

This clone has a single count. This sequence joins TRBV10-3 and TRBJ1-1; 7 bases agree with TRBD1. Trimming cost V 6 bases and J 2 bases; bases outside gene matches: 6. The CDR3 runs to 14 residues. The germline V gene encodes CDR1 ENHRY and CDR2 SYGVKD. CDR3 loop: CAISPTGTNTEAFF. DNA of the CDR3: TGTGCCATCAGCCCGACAGGGACAAACACTGAAGCTTTCTTT.

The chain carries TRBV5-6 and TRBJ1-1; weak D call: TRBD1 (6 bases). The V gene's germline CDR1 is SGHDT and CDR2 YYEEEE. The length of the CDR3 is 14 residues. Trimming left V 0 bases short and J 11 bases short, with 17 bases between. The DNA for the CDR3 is TGTGCCAGCAGCTTGGGGACAGCGGGTTACGACGCTTTCTTT. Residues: CASSLGTAGYDAFF.

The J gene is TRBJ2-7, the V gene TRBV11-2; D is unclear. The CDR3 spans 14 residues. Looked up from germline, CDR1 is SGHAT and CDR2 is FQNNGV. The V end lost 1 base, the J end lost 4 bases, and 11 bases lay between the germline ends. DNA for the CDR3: TGTGCCAGCAGCTTAGCTGGGGTGGAGTACGAGCAGTACGTC. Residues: CASSLAGVEYEQYV.

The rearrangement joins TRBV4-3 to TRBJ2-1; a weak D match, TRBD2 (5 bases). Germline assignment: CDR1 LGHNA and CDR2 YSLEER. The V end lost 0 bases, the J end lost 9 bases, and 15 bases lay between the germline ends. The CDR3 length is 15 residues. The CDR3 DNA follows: TGCGCCAGCAGCCAAGAAGTAATGGCAGAGGGTGAGCAGTTCTTC. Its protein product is CASSQEVMAEGEQFF.

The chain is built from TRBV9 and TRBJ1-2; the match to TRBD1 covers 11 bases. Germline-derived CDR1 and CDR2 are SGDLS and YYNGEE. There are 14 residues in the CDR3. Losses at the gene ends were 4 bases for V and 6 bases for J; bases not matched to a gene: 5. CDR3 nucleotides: TGTGCCAGCAGCCCCGGACAGGGGGCTCATGGCTACACCTTC. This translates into CASSPGQGAHGYTF.

CDR3 DNA: TGTGCCAGCATGGGCGGAGTAACCGGGGAGCAGTACTTC. It encodes CASMGGVTGEQYF. This chain connects TRBV6-5 to TRBJ2-7; no clear D gene. Trimming pared 7 bases from V and 7 bases from J, leaving 17 bases between. The CDR3 spans 13 residues. Germline CDR1 MNHEY, CDR2 SVGAGI.

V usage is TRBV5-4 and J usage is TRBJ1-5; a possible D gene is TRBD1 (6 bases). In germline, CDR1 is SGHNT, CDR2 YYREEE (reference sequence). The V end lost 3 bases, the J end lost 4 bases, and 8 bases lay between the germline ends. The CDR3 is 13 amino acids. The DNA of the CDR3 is TGTGCCAGCAGCTCGCAGGGGAATCAGCCCCAGCATTTT. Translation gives CASSSQGNQPQHF.

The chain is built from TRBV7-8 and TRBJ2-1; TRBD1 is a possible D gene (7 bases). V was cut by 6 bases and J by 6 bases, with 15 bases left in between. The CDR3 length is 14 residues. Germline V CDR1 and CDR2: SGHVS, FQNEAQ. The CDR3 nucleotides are TGTGCCAGCAGTTACTCAGGGGGGCTCAATGAGCAGTTCTTC. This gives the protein CASSYSGGLNEQFF.

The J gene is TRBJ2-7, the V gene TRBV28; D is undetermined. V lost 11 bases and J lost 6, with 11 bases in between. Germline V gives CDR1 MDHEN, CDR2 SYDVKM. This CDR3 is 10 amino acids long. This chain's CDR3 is CAVGPSEQYF. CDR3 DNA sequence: TGTGCCGTTGGACCTTCCGAGCAGTACTTC.

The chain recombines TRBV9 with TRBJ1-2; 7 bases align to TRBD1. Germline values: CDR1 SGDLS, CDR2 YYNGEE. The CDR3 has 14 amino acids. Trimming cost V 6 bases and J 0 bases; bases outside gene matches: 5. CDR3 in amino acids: CASNKGQSNYGYTF. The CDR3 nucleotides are TGTGCCAGCAACAAGGGACAGTCTAACTATGGCTACACCTTC.

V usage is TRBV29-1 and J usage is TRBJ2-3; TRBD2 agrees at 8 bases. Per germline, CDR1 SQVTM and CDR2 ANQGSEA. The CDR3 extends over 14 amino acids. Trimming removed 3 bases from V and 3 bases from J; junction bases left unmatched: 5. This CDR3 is CSVDMAGGTDTQYF. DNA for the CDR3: TGCAGCGTTGATATGGCGGGAGGAACAGATACGCAGTATTTT.

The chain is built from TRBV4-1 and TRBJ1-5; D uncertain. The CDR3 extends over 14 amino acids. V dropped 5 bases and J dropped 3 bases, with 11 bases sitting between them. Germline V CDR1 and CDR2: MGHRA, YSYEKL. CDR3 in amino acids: CASSINGDNQPQHF. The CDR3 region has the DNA TGCGCCAGCAGCATTAATGGGGACAATCAGCCCCAGCATTTT.

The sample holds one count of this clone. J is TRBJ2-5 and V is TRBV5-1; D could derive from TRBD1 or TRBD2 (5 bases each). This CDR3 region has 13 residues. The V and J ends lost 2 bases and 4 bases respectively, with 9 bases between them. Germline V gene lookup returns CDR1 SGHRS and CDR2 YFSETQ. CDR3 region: CASSLRGAETQYF. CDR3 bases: TGCGCCAGCAGCTTACGAGGGGCAGAGACCCAGTACTTC. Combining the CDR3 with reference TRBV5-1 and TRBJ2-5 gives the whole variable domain KAGVTQTPRYLIKTRGQQVTLSCSPISGHRSVSWYQQTPGQGLQFLFEYFSETQRNKGNFPGRFSGRQFSNSRSEMNVSTLELGDSALYLCASSLRGAETQYFGPGTRLLVL.

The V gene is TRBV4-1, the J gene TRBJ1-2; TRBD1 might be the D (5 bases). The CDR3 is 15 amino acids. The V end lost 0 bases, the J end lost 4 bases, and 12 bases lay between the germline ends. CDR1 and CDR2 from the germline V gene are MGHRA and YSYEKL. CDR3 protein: CASSQDATELYGYTF. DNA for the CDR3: TGCGCCAGCAGCCAAGATGCGACAGAACTCTATGGCTACACCTTC.

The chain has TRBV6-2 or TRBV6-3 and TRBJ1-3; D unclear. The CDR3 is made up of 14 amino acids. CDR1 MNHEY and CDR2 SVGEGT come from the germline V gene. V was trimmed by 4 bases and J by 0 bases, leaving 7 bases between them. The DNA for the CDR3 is TGTGCCAGCAGTTTTCCGGGCTCTGGAAACACCATATATTTT. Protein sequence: CASSFPGSGNTIYF.

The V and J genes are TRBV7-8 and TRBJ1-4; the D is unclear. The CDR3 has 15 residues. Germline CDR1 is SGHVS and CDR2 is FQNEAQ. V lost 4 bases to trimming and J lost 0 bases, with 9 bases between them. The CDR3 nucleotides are TGTGCCAGCAGCTCGGGCGGGACAACTAATGAAAAACTGTTTTTT. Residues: CASSSGGTTNEKLFF.

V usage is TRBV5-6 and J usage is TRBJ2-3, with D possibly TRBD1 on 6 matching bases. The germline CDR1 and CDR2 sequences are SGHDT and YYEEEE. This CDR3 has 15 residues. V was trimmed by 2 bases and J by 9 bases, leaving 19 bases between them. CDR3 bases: TGTGCCAGCAGCTTTGGACAGTCGGCTCAGGTGACGCAGTATTTT. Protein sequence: CASSFGQSAQVTQYF.

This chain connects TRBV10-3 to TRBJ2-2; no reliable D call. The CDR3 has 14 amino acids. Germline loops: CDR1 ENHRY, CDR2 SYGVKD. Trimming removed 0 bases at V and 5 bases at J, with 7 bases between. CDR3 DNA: TGTGCCATCAGTGAGTCGTCTGCGACCGGGGAGCTGTTTTTT. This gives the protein CAISESSATGELFF.

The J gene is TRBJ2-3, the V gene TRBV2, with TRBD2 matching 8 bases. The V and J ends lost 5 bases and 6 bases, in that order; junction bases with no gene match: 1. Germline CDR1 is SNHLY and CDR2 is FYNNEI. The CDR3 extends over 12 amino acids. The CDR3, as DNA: TGTGCCAGCAGTAGACTAGCGGATACGCAGTATTTT. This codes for CASSRLADTQYF. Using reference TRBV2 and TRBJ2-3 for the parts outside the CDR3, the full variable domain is EPEVTQTPSHQVTQMGQEVILRCVPISNHLYFYWYRQILGQKVEFLVSFYNNEISEKSEIFDDQFSVERPDGSNFTLKIRSTKLEDSAMYFCASSRLADTQYFGPGTRLTVL.

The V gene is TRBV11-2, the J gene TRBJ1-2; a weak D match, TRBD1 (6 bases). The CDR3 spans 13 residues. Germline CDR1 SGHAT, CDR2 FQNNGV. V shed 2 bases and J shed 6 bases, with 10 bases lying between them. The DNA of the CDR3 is TGTGCCAGCAGCTTATCTGGGGGCGATGGCTACACCTTC. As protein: CASSLSGGDGYTF.

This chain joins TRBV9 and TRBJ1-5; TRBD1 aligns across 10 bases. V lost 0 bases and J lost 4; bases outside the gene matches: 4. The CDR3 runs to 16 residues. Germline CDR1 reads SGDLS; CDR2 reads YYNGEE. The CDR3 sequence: CASSVGDRGFNQPQHF. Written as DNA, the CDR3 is TGTGCCAGCAGCGTAGGGGACAGGGGATTTAATCAGCCCCAGCATTTT.

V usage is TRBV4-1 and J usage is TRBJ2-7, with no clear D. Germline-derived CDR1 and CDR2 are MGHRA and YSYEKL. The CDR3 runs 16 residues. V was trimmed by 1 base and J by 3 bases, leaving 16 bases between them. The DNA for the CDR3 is TGCGCCAGCAGCCAAGCCTCCCATTCCGACGGCTACGAGCAGTACTTC. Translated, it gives CASSQASHSDGYEQYF.

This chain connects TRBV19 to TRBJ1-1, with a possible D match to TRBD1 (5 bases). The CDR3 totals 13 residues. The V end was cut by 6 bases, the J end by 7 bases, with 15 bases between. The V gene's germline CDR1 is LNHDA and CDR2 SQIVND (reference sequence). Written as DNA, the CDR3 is TGTGCCAGTAGATGGGGGGTCGGTATTGAAGCTTTCTTT. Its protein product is CASRWGVGIEAFF. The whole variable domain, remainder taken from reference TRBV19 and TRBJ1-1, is DGGITQSPKYLFRKEGQNVTLSCEQNLNHDAMYWYRQDPGQGLRLIYYSQIVNDFQKGDIAEGYSVSREKKESFPLTVTSAQKNPTAFYLCASRWGVGIEAFFGQGTRLTVV.

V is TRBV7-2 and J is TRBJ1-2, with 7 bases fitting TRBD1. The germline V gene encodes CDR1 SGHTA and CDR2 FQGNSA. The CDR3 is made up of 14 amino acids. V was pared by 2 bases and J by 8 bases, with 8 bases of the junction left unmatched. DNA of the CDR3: TGTGCCAGCAGCTTAATCGAGGGGGCGCAAGGCTACACCTTC. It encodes CASSLIEGAQGYTF. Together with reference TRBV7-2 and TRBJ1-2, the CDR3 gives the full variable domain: GAGVSQSPSNKVTEKGKDVELRCDPISGHTALYWYRQSLGQGLEFLIYFQGNSAPDKSGLPSDRFSAERTGGSVSTLTIQRTQQEDSAVYLCASSLIEGAQGYTFGSGTRLTVV.

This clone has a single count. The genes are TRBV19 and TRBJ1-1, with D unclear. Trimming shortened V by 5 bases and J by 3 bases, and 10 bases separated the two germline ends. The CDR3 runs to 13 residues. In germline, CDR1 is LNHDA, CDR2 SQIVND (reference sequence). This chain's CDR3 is CASSVVGDTEAFF. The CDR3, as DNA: TGTGCCAGTAGTGTCGTCGGGGACACTGAAGCTTTCTTT. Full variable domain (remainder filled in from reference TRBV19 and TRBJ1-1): DGGITQSPKYLFRKEGQNVTLSCEQNLNHDAMYWYRQDPGQGLRLIYYSQIVNDFQKGDIAEGYSVSREKKESFPLTVTSAQKNPTAFYLCASSVVGDTEAFFGQGTRLTVV.

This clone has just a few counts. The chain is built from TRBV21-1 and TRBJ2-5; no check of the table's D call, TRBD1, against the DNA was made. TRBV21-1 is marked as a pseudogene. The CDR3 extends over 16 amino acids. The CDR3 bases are TGTGCCAGCAGCAAAGGGGGGACAGGGAATGGAGAGACCCAGTACTTC. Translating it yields CASSKGGTGNGETQYF.

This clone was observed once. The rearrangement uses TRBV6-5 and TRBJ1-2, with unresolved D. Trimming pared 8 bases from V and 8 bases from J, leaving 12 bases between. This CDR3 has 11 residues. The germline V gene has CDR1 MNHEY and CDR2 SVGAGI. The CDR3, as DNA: TGTGCCAGCGACGGAAGCGAGGGCTACACCTTC. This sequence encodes CASDGSEGYTF.

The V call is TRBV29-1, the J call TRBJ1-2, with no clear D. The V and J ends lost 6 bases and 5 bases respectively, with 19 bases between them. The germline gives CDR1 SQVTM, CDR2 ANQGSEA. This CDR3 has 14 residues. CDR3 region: CSVLPRLNLYGYTF. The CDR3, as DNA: TGCAGCGTCCTCCCTCGACTGAACCTTTATGGCTACACCTTC.

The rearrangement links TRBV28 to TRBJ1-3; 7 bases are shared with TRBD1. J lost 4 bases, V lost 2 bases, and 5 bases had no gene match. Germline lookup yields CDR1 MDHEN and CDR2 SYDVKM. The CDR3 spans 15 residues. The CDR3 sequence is CASSLQGVSGNTIYF. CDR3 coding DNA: TGTGCCAGCAGTTTACAGGGGGTATCCGGAAACACCATATATTTT.